This section outlines one T cell receptor (beta chain) sequence together with its context. The antigen is unknown. Produced via immunoSEQ multiplex PCR; TCRdb's table is partial and in-frame only. The table lists about 7,400 clones, 88% of them singletons. Trimming took off 4 bases at V and 0 bases at J, with 16 bases between the two ends. Germline lookup yields CDR1 MDHEN and CDR2 SYDVKM. The CDR3 runs to 17 residues. The sample originates from a study of T cell clonotyping in hematopoietic cell transplantation. Looking at the study overall: Pretransplant recipient samples were taken after cytoreduction.

General study results and limits: Graft donor and pretransplant recipient Inverse Simpson Index values predicted broader posttransplant TCR diversity. No sorting was done, leaving CD4 and CD8 contributions mixed.

Indicated time point: recipient sample about 28 days before transplant, after cytoreduction. Recipients were bled about 28 days pretransplant and at posttransplant days 30, 100, 180. The clonotype originates from a man in his sixties with acute myeloid leukemia. Some clones in this sample may be carry-over from other donors' samples. This material consisted of peripheral blood mononuclear cells, taken before stem cell transplant. This chain uses TRBV28 with TRBJ1-3; a possible D gene is TRBD1 (5 bases). Written as DNA, the CDR3 is TGTGCCAGCAGTTCGGAGGGCAGGGCCAACTCTGGAAACACCATATATTTT. The encoded protein is CASSSEGRANSGNTIYF.